The 19 T cell receptor beta chains below all came from one sample that was sequenced in a study of OX40 agonist ivuxolimab in advanced cancers. Sequenced by immunoSEQ multiplex PCR; TCRdb stores in-frame clones only, minus some. Of 60,000 or so clones in the sample, roughly 84% were seen once. The sample in question was CD4+ or CD8+ T cells sorted from blood, obtained in a trial of the OX40 agonist ivuxolimab. The receptors stem from an adult with an advanced solid tumor such as melanoma, head and neck, liver or kidney cancer.

This clone was detected once. The V call is TRBV18, the J call TRBJ1-5; D is possibly TRBD1 (5 bases). This CDR3 has 14 amino acids. Trimming took off 6 bases at V and 7 bases at J, with 16 bases between the two ends. Germline CDR1 is KGHSH and CDR2 is LQKENI. CDR3 nucleotide sequence: TGTGCCAGCTCCCTTCGACAGACTTGGCAGCCCCAGCATTTT. Its protein is CASSLRQTWQPQHF.

This chain joins TRBV19 and TRBJ2-3; 11 bases are a match to TRBD2. The germline CDR1 and CDR2 sequences are LNHDA and SQIVND (reference sequence). Germline trimming cut 4 bases from V and 4 bases from J; bases unmatched to any gene: 7. This CDR3 has 16 amino acids. The CDR3 coding sequence is TGTGCCAGTAGTAGGGTAGCGGGAGGGCCTGCAGATACGCAGTATTTT. This gives the protein CASSRVAGGPADTQYF.

This rearrangement joins TRBV18 to TRBJ1-1, with D hard to call. Trimming shortened V by 3 bases and J by 4 bases, and 6 bases separated the two germline ends. The CDR3 length is 12 residues. CDR1 and CDR2 (germline): KGHSH, LQKENI. In DNA form, the CDR3 reads TGTGCCAGCTCACCGGAAGGCACTGAAGCTTTCTTT. It codes for CASSPEGTEAFF.

The chain recombines TRBV7-5 with TRBJ2-7; the table calls TRBD2, which could not be checked here. TRBV7-5 is noted as a pseudogene. This CDR3 contains 16 residues. CDR3 region: CARSRTSTGLSYEQYF. Written as DNA, the CDR3 is TGTGCCAGAAGCCGGACTAGCACAGGCCTCTCCTACGAGCAGTACTTC.

This clone was detected a few times. The gene calls are TRBV10-3 and TRBJ1-2, with D unclear. Trimming cost V 4 bases and J 4 bases, with 10 bases left between them. The CDR3 has 13 amino acids. Per germline, CDR1 ENHRY and CDR2 SYGVKD. CDR3 loop: CAISVRVSYGYTF. The DNA of the CDR3 is TGTGCCATCAGTGTTAGGGTGAGCTATGGCTACACCTTC.

CDR3 coding DNA: TGCGCCAGCAGCCAAGCCCCGAGCTCCTACAATGAGCAGTTCTTC. It encodes CASSQAPSSYNEQFF. The J gene is TRBJ2-1, the V gene TRBV4-3; D call uncertain. Germline CDR1 is LGHNA and CDR2 is YSLEER. V was cut by 1 base and J by 0 bases, with 7 bases left in between. The CDR3 totals 15 residues.

This sequence joins TRBV4-1 and TRBJ2-2, with D possibly being TRBD1 or TRBD2 (5 bases each). V shed 3 bases and J shed 4 bases, with 9 bases lying between them. This CDR3 has 14 amino acids. Germline assignment: CDR1 MGHRA and CDR2 YSYEKL. CDR3 in DNA: TGCGCCAGCAGCCAGGGACCTTCCACCGGGGAGCTGTTTTTT. Amino acid sequence: CASSQGPSTGELFF.

This chain's CDR3 is CASSLASGYWGYTF. Written as DNA, the CDR3 is TGTGCCAGCAGCTTAGCCTCCGGATACTGGGGCTACACCTTC. The genes are TRBV7-9 and TRBJ1-2, with unresolved D. The length of the CDR3 is 14 residues. The germline V and J ends were trimmed by 0 bases and 8 bases, with 13 bases remaining between them. Germline V gives CDR1 SEHNR, CDR2 FQNEAQ (reference sequence).

J is TRBJ2-1 and V is TRBV10-1; D is unresolved. The CDR3 extends over 15 amino acids. V was trimmed by 0 bases and J by 1 base, leaving 7 bases between them. Germline-derived CDR1 and CDR2 are WNHNN and SYGVQD (reference sequence). The CDR3 DNA reads TGCGCCAGCAGTGAGTCTGGCAGATCCTACAATGAGCAGTTCTTC. Translating it yields CASSESGRSYNEQFF.

The gene calls are TRBV10-3 and TRBJ1-5, with 10 nucleotides matching TRBD1. The germline gives CDR1 ENHRY, CDR2 SYGVKD. With 7 bases clipped from V and 3 bases from J, the junction kept 6 bases outside the gene matches. There are 15 residues in the CDR3. CDR3 sequence: CAITAGQGYNQPQHF. The CDR3 DNA reads as TGTGCCATCACCGCGGGACAGGGGTACAATCAGCCCCAGCATTTT.

The gene calls are TRBV5-1 and TRBJ2-7; D is perhaps TRBD2 (5 bases). The CDR3 consists of 14 residues. CDR1 and CDR2 from the germline V gene are SGHRS and YFSETQ. The germline V and J ends were trimmed by 0 bases and 3 bases, with 10 bases remaining between them. CDR3 DNA sequence: TGCGCCAGCAGCTTGGGTCCCCGGGACTACGAGCAGTACTTC. Its protein product is CASSLGPRDYEQYF.

The chain has TRBV5-6 and TRBJ2-3, with D perhaps matching TRBD1 (5 bases). This CDR3 comprises 17 residues. V shed 2 bases and J shed 4 bases, with 20 bases lying between them. Germline loops: CDR1 SGHDT, CDR2 YYEEEE. CDR3 region: CASSFEQAWRSPDTQYF. The CDR3 coding sequence is TGTGCCAGCAGCTTCGAACAGGCTTGGCGGAGCCCAGATACGCAGTATTTT.

The chain is built from TRBV7-9 and TRBJ2-3; perhaps TRBD1 as D (6 bases). Germline-derived CDR1 and CDR2 are SEHNR and FQNEAQ (reference sequence). This CDR3 spans 14 amino acids. The V end lost 5 bases, the J end lost 4 bases, and 13 bases lay between the germline ends. For the CDR3, the DNA is TGTGCCAGCAGCCAAAGAACAGGGTCAGATACGCAGTATTTT. As protein: CASSQRTGSDTQYF.

This sequence joins TRBV10-3 and TRBJ2-7; D is uncertain. Germline CDR1 and CDR2: ENHRY and SYGVKD. Between the trimmed V and J ends, which lost 0 bases and 0 bases, there was a span of 6 bases. The CDR3 is 14 amino acids. The CDR3 reads CAISESYSSYEQYF. The CDR3 DNA sequence: TGTGCCATCAGTGAGTCCTACAGCTCCTACGAGCAGTACTTC.

This clone was counted a single time. V and J are TRBV7-3 and TRBJ2-3; 10 nucleotides match TRBD2. Germline lookup yields CDR1 SGHTA and CDR2 FQGTGA. Germline trimming cut 5 bases from V and 1 base from J; bases unmatched to any gene: 3. The CDR3 runs to 15 residues. CDR3 in DNA: TGTGCCAGCAGCCCTACTAGCGGGGGCACAGATACGCAGTATTTT. Protein: CASSPTSGGTDTQYF.

J is TRBJ1-4 and V is TRBV5-4; possible D gene TRBD1, 5 bases. This CDR3 contains 15 residues. V was shortened by 4 bases and J by 3 bases, with 13 bases between the two germline ends. CDR1 is SGHNT, CDR2 YYREEE, per germline (reference sequence). The CDR3: CASSQGSIANEKLFF. In DNA form, the CDR3 reads TGTGCCAGCAGCCAGGGCAGTATTGCTAATGAAAAACTGTTTTTT. The full variable domain, its missing parts supplied by reference TRBV5-4 and TRBJ1-4, is ETGVTQSPTHLIKTRGQQVTLRCSSQSGHNTVSWYQQALGQGPQFIFQYYREEENGRGNFPPRFSGLQFPNYSSELNVNALELDDSALYLCASSQGSIANEKLFFGSGTQLSVL.

The J gene is TRBJ2-3, the V gene TRBV6-1, with a tentative D call TRBD1 (5 bases). CDR1 is MNHNS and CDR2 is SASEGT in the germline V gene. V was cut by 4 bases and J by 4 bases, with 6 bases left in between. The CDR3 runs 12 residues. Written as DNA, the CDR3 is TGTGCCAGCAGTGTAGGGGCAGATACGCAGTATTTT. Its protein product is CASSVGADTQYF.

The chain carries TRBV7-2 and TRBJ1-1; D unresolved. Trimming cost V 5 bases and J 9 bases, with 19 bases left between them. CDR3 length equals 14 residues. Germline V gene data show CDR1 as SGHTA and CDR2 as FQGNSA. This CDR3 reads CASSRPPDGLKAFF. The CDR3 DNA reads as TGTGCCAGCAGCCGACCCCCGGACGGCCTGAAAGCTTTCTTT. The complete variable domain, with remaining parts taken from reference TRBV7-2 and TRBJ1-1, reads GAGVSQSPSNKVTEKGKDVELRCDPISGHTALYWYRQSLGQGLEFLIYFQGNSAPDKSGLPSDRFSAERTGGSVSTLTIQRTQQEDSAVYLCASSRPPDGLKAFFGQGTRLTVV.

The chain carries TRBV19 and TRBJ1-2; TRBD1 matches 9 bases. The CDR3 consists of 16 residues. Germline V CDR1 and CDR2: LNHDA, SQIVND (reference sequence). V was pared by 4 bases and J by 0 bases, with 6 bases of the junction left unmatched. CDR3 sequence: CASSKSGTGTNYGYTF. CDR3 in DNA: TGTGCCAGTAGTAAATCCGGGACAGGGACTAACTATGGCTACACCTTC.